These T cell receptor beta chains were read from a single sample in a study of blood T cell repertoires in COVID-19. Measured with immunoSEQ multiplex PCR; TCRdb has only the in-frame clones, and not every one. The data show about 430,000 clones, around 90% seen once. What was sequenced was peripheral blood. These receptor sequences come from a man younger than 35 with COVID-19, enrolled during active disease. CDR3s include the opening cysteine and the closing phenylalanine or tryptophan. The D gene is left open where the match is weak. The size field is filled for only some rows; it gives once, few, many or a size class.

>NA|TRBV5-6|TRBJ1-3|NA
TGTGCCAGCAGCCAACCGGGAGGCGGAAACACCATATATTTT
CASSQPGGGNTIYF
>NA|TRBV2|TRBJ2-7|NA
TGTGCCAGCAGTAGACAGGTCTACGAGCAGTACTTC
CASSRQVYEQYF
>NA|TRBV19|TRBJ2-3|NA
TGTGCCAGTAGCTTCAGGGTGGCGGATACGCAGTATTTT
CASSFRVADTQYF
>NA|TRBV2|TRBJ2-1|NA
TGTGCCAGCAGTGAGAGTCGTGGGGGCCGGTACAATGAGCAGTTCTTC
CASSESRGGRYNEQFF
>TRBD1|TRBV3-1/TRBV3-2|TRBJ1-2|NA
TGTGCCAGCAGCCAAAACAGGGGGCGCAACTATGGCTACACCTTC
CASSQNRGRNYGYTF
>TRBD2|TRBV24-1|TRBJ2-2|NA
TGTGCCACCAGCGATATTAGCGGGAGTAGGAACACCGGGGAGCTGTTTTTT
CATSDISGSRNTGELFF
>TRBD1|TRBV3-1/TRBV3-2|TRBJ1-5|NA
TGTGCCAGCAGCCATAACAGGGGCGATCAGCCCCAGCATTTT
CASSHNRGDQPQHF
>NA|TRBV12-1|TRBJ2-1|NA
TGTGCCAGCAGCTCCGACAGGGGCTTTGGACAGGAGCAGTTCTTC
CASSSDRGFGQEQFF
>NA|TRBV5-4|TRBJ1-1|NA
TGTGCCAGCAGCTTCACCGGGTCTGAAGCTTTCTTT
CASSFTGSEAFF
>TRBD2|TRBV3-1/TRBV3-2|TRBJ2-2|NA
TGTGCCAGCAGCCAAGACGAGACTAGCGGGCGGGCCGGGGAGCTGTTTTTT
CASSQDETSGRAGELFF
>NA|TRBV19|TRBJ1-5|NA
TGTGCCAGTAACCCCCGACAGGCGGAAAGCAATCAGCCCCAGCATTTT
CASNPRQAESNQPQHF
>NA|TRBV15|TRBJ1-2|NA
TGTGCCACCAGTAGGGAGAACTATGGCTACACCTTC
CATSRENYGYTF
>TRBD2|TRBV23-1|TRBJ2-7|NA
TGCGCCAGCAGTCAATCGCAGCGGGGGGCTCCCTACGAGCAGTACTTC
CASSQSQRGAPYEQYF
>TRBD2|TRBV27|TRBJ2-3|once
TGTGCCAGCAGTAGACGGACTAGCGGAGGGACTGGGGATACGCAGTATTTT
CASSRRTSGGTGDTQYF
>NA|TRBV19|TRBJ1-5|NA
TGTGCCAGTAGTGGTGGGGACTATCAGCCCCAGCATTTT
CASSGGDYQPQHF
>NA|TRBV24-1|TRBJ1-5|NA
TGTGCCACCAGTGATGGTAGATCCAATCAGCCCCAGCATTTT
CATSDGRSNQPQHF
>TRBD2|TRBV7-3|TRBJ2-1|once
TGTGCCAGCAGCTTAGGTTGGACTAGCGAATACAATGAGCAGTTCTTC
CASSLGWTSEYNEQFF
>NA|TRBV28|TRBJ1-2|NA
TGTGCCAGTGCTAGACAGGCATATGGCTACACCTTC
CASARQAYGYTF
>NA|TRBV7-9|TRBJ1-5|NA
TGTGCCAGCAGCTTAGCGGGGGGGACGGGCAATCAGCCCCAGCATTTT
CASSLAGGTGNQPQHF
>TRBD1|TRBV2|TRBJ2-7|NA
TGTGCCAGCAGTGAAGTCTGGACAGGGAGCAACGAGCAGTACTTC
CASSEVWTGSNEQYF
>NA|TRBV5-4|TRBJ2-2|NA
TGTGCCAGCAGCTCGCAACTATATACTGGCACCGGGGAGCTGTTTTTT
CASSSQLYTGTGELFF
>NA|TRBV6-5|TRBJ2-7|NA
TGTGCCAGCAGCGCAGGGGTCCTTTACTACGAGCAGTACTTC
CASSAGVLYYEQYF
>TRBD1|TRBV12-3/TRBV12-4|TRBJ1-2|NA
TGTGCCAGCAGTGGCCGCAGGGGGCTTGGCTACACCTTC
CASSGRRGLGYTF
>TRBD1|TRBV27|TRBJ2-7|NA
TGTGCCAGCAGTTTCGGACAGGACTACGAGCAGTACTTC
CASSFGQDYEQYF
>NA|TRBV10-1|TRBJ1-2|NA
TGCGCCAGCACCCGAATAAAACAGGGCTTGATGGACTATGGCTACACCTTC
CASTRIKQGLMDYGYTF
>TRBD1|TRBV24-1|TRBJ2-3|once
TGTGCCACCAGAGGACAGGGAAGCACAGATACGCAGTATTTT
CATRGQGSTDTQYF
>NA|TRBV4-1|TRBJ2-6|NA
TGCGCCAGCGGGTTGGAGTCTGGGGCCAACGTCCTGACTTTC
CASGLESGANVLTF
>TRBD2|TRBV25-1|TRBJ2-3|NA
TGTGCCAGCAGTGAATGGGGCGGGGGGGCTTCGAGCACAGATACGCAGTATTTT
CASSEWGGGASSTDTQYF
>TRBD2|TRBV5-1|TRBJ2-7|NA
TGCGCCAGCCGCCAGACTCTAGCGGTGGACGAGCAGTACTTC
CASRQTLAVDEQYF
>NA|TRBV21-1|TRBJ2-2|NA
TGTGCCAGCAGCACTGGGACAGGGGAGACCGGGGAGCTGTTTTTT
CASSTGTGETGELFF
>TRBD1|TRBV4-2|TRBJ2-7|few
TGTGCCAGCAGCCAAGGAGCCTTCGACAGGGCTTACGAGCAGTACTTC
CASSQGAFDRAYEQYF
>NA|TRBV7-8|TRBJ1-1|NA
TGTGCCAGCAGCTTAGGGGCAGCCACTGAAGCTTTCTTT
CASSLGAATEAFF
>NA|TRBV12-3/TRBV12-4|TRBJ2-7|NA
TGTGCCAGCACCTGGGGACATGTCTACGAGCAGTACTTC
CASTWGHVYEQYF
>TRBD1|TRBV11-2|TRBJ1-1|NA
TGTGCCAGCGGACCACAGGGGTGGACTGAAGCTTTCTTT
CASGPQGWTEAFF
>TRBD2|TRBV3-1/TRBV3-2|TRBJ2-3|NA
TGTGCCAGCAGCCAAGATCGGCTAGCGGGGGGCGGCACAGATACGCAGTATTTT
CASSQDRLAGGGTDTQYF
>TRBD2|TRBV19|TRBJ2-2|NA
TGTGCCAGTAGTATACTAAGCGGGGGTAGCACCGGGGAGCTGTTTTTT
CASSILSGGSTGELFF
>NA|TRBV5-5|TRBJ1-4|NA
TGTGCCAGCAGCTCGGGACTAACAACTAATGAAAAACTGTTTTTT
CASSSGLTTNEKLFF
>NA|TRBV29-1|TRBJ1-2|NA
TGCAGCGTTGTGAGGGTGGGGTATGGCTACACCTTC
CSVVRVGYGYTF
>NA|TRBV2|TRBJ2-6|once
TGTGCCAGCAGTGAGTCAGGGTCTGGGGCCAACGTCCTGACTTTC
CASSESGSGANVLTF
>TRBD2|TRBV7-6|TRBJ2-3|NA
TGTGCCAGCAGCCCCTTAGCGGGGCAGCGCGATACGCAGTATTTT
CASSPLAGQRDTQYF
>NA|TRBV19|TRBJ2-7|NA
TGTGCCAGTAGTTGGAGGGGAGGTCAGGACGAGCAGTACTTC
CASSWRGGQDEQYF
>TRBD1|TRBV11-3|TRBJ1-1|NA
TGTGCCAGCAGCCTGCAGACAGGGATCAACACTGAAGCTTTCTTT
CASSLQTGINTEAFF
>TRBD2|TRBV4-1|TRBJ2-2|NA
TGCGCCAGCAGCCAAACTAGCGGGAGGGAGCTGTTTTTT
CASSQTSGRELFF
>NA|TRBV24-1|TRBJ1-2|NA
TGTGCCACCAGTGATTTGTACAGGCCTGGCTACACCTTC
CATSDLYRPGYTF
>NA|TRBV27|TRBJ1-1|NA
TGTGCCAGCAGAATGGACAGCTTGAACACTGAAGCTTTCTTT
CASRMDSLNTEAFF
>NA|TRBV19|TRBJ1-5|NA
TGTGCCAGTAGTATGACAGATAGACAGCCCCAGCATTTT
CASSMTDRQPQHF
>NA|TRBV3-1/TRBV3-2|TRBJ2-5|NA
TGTGCCAGCAGCCAAGAATCAGGAGGGAACTGGGAGACCCAGTACTTC
CASSQESGGNWETQYF
>TRBD1|TRBV2|TRBJ2-3|NA
TGTGCCAGCAGTGTGACAGGGGGCAGAGGAGATACGCAGTATTTT
CASSVTGGRGDTQYF
>NA|TRBV2|TRBJ2-7|NA
TGTGCCAGCAGGCCCTCGGGGTACAAAACCTACGAGCAGTACTTC
CASRPSGYKTYEQYF
>NA|TRBV4-1|TRBJ1-6|NA
TGCGCCAGCAGCCAAGATCGCGCGTATAATTCACCCCTCCACTTT
CASSQDRAYNSPLHF